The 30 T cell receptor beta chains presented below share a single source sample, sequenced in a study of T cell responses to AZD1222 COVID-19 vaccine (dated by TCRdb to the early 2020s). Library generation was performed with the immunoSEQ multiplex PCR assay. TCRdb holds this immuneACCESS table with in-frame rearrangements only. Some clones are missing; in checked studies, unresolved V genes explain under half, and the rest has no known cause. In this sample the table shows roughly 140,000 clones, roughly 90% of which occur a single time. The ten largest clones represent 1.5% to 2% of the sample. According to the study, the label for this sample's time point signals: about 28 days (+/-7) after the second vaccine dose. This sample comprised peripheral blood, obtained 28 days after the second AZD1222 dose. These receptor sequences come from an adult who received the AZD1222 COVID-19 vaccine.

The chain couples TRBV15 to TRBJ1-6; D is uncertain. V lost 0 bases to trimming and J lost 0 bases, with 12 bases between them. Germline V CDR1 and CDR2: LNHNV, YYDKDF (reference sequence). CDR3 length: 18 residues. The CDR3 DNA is TGTGCCACCAGCAGAGACCCCCCAAGACGCTCCTATAATTCACCCCTCCACTTT. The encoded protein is CATSRDPPRRSYNSPLHF. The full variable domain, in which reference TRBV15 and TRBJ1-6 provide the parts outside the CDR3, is DAMVIQNPRYQVTQFGKPVTLSCSQTLNHNVMYWYQQKSSQAPKLLFHYYDKDFNNEADTPDNFQSRRPNTSFCFLDIRSPGLGDTAMYLCATSRDPPRRSYNSPLHFGNGTRLTVT.

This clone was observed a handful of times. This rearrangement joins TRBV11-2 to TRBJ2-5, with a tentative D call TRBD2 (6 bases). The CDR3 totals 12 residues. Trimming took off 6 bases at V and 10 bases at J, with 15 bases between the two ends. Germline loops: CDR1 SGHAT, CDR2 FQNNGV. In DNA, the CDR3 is TGTGCCAGCAGGCTTGGCTCCGGGGGCCAGTACTTC. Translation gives CASRLGSGGQYF.

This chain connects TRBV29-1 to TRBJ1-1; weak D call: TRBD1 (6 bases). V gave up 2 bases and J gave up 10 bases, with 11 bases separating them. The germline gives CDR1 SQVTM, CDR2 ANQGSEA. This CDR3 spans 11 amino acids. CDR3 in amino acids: CSVERGGRAFF. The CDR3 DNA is TGCAGCGTTGAAAGGGGGGGTAGAGCTTTCTTT.

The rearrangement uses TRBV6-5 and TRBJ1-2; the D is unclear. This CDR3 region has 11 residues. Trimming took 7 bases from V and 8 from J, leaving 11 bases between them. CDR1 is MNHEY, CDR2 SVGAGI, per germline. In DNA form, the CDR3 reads TGTGCCAGCACGACCGGAATAGGCTACACCTTC. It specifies CASTTGIGYTF.

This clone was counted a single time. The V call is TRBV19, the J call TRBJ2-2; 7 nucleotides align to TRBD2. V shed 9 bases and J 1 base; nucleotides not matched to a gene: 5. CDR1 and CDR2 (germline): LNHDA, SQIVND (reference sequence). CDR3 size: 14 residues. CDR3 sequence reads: CASRGGGNTGELFF. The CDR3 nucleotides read TGTGCCAGCCGCGGGGGAGGGAACACCGGGGAGCTGTTTTTT.

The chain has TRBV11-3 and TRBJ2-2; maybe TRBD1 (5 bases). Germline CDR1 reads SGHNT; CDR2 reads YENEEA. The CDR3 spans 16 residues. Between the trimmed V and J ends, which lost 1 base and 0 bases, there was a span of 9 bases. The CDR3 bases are TGTGCCAGCAGCTTAGTGGCGGACACGAACACCGGGGAGCTGTTTTTT. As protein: CASSLVADTNTGELFF.

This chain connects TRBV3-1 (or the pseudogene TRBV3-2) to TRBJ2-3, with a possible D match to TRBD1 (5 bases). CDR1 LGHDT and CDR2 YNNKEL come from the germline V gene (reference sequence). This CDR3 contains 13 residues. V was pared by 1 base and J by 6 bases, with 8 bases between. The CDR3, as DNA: TGTGCCAGCAGCCAAGGCAGGGCCGATACGCAGTATTTT. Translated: CASSQGRADTQYF.

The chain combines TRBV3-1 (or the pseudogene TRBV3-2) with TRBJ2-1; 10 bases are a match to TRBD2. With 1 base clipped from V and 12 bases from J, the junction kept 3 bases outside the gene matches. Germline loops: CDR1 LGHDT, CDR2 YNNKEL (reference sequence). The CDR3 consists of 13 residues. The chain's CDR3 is CASSQVEREGQFF. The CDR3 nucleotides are TGTGCCAGCAGCCAAGTAGAGCGGGAGGGGCAGTTCTTC.

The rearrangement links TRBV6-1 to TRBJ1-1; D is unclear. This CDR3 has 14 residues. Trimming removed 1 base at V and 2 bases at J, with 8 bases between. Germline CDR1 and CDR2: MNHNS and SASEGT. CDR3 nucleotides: TGTGCCAGCAGTGAAGGGACCCTCAACACTGAAGCTTTCTTT. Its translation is CASSEGTLNTEAFF.

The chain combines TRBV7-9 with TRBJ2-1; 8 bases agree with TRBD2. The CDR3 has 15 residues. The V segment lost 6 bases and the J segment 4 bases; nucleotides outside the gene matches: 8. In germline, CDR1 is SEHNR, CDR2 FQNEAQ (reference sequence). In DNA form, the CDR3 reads TGTGCCAGCAGTCTTAGCGGGGCCTTTTACAATGAGCAGTTCTTC. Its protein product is CASSLSGAFYNEQFF.

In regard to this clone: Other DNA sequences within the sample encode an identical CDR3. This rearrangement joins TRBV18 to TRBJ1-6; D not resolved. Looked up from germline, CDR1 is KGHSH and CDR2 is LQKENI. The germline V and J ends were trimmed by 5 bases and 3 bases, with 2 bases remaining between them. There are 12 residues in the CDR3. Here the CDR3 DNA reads TGTGCCAGCTCAGTCTATAATTCACCCCTCCACTTT. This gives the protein CASSVYNSPLHF.

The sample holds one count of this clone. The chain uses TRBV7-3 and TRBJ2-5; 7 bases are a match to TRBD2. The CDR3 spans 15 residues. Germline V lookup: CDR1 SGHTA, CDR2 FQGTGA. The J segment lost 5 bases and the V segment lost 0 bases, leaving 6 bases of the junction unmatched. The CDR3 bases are TGTGCCAGCAGCTTAACCGGCGGGAGTCTGGAGACCCAGTACTTC. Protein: CASSLTGGSLETQYF.

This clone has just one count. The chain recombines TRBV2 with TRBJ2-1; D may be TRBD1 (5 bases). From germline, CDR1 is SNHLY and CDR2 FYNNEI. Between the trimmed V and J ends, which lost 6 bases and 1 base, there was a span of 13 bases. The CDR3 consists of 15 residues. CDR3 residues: CASRGLDISYNEQFF. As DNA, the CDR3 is TGTGCCAGCAGGGGGCTGGACATTTCCTACAATGAGCAGTTCTTC.

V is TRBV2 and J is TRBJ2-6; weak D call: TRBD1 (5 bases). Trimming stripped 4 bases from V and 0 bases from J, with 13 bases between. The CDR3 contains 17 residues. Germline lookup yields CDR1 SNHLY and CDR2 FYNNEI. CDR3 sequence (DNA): TGTGCCAGCAGTGGGGCAGGGAAGAGCTCTGGGGCCAACGTCCTGACTTTC. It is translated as CASSGAGKSSGANVLTF.

The CDR3 nucleotides read TGTGCCAGTAGTATTTGGGCTAGCGGGAGTGCTTCCTACGAGCAGTACTTC. This codes for CASSIWASGSASYEQYF. The chain couples TRBV19 to TRBJ2-7; 10 bases are a match to TRBD2. Germline V gene data show CDR1 as LNHDA and CDR2 as SQIVND (reference sequence). Germline trimming cut 3 bases from V and 1 base from J; bases unmatched to any gene: 9. The CDR3 is 17 amino acids.

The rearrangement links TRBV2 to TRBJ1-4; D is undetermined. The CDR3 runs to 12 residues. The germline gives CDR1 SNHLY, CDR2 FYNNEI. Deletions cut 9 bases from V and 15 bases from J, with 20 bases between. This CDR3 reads CASSVTGSKMFF. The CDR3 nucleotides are TGTGCCAGTTCGGTGACGGGATCTAAAATGTTTTTT.

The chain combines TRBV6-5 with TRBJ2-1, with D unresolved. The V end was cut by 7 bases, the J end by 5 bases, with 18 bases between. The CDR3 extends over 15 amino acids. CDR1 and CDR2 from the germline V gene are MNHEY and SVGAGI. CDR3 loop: CASIRSWRLDNEQFF. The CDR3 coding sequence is TGTGCCAGCATCCGTAGCTGGAGACTCGACAATGAGCAGTTCTTC.

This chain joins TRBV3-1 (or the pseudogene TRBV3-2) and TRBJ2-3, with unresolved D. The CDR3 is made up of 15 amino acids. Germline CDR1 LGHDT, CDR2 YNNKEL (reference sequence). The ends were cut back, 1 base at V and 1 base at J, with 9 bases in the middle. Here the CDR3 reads CASSQGGARTDTQYF. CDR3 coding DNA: TGTGCCAGCAGCCAAGGGGGTGCGCGCACAGATACGCAGTATTTT.

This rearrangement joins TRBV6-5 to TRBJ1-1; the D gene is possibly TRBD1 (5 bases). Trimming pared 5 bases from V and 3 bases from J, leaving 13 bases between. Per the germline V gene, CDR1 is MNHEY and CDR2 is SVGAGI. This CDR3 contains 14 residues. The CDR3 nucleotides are TGTGCCAGCAGTCACTTCGACAGAGACACTGAAGCTTTCTTT. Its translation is CASSHFDRDTEAFF.

Written as DNA, the CDR3 is TGTGCCAGCAGACTACAGGGATACGAGCAGTACTTC. Encoded protein: CASRLQGYEQYF. This chain uses TRBV5-6 with TRBJ2-7, with D perhaps TRBD1 (6 bases). V was cut by 5 bases and J by 4 bases, with 10 bases left in between. Per the germline V gene, CDR1 is SGHDT and CDR2 is YYEEEE. The length of the CDR3 is 12 residues.

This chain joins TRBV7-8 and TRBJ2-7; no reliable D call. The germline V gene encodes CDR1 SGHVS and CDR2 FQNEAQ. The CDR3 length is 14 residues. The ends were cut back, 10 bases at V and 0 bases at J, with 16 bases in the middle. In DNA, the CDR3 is TGTGCCACCACCCCAGCAGGAGTCTCCTACGAGCAGTACTTC. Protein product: CATTPAGVSYEQYF.

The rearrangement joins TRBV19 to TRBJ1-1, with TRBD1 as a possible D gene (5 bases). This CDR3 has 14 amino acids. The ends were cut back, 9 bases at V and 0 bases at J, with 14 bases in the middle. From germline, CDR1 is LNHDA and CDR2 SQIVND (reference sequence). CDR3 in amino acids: CASGGGGMNTEAFF. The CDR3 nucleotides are TGTGCCAGCGGCGGGGGAGGTATGAACACTGAAGCTTTCTTT.

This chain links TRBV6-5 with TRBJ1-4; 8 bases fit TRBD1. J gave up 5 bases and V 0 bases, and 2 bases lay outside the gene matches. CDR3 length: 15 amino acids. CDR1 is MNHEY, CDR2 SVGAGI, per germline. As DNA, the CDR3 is TGTGCCAGCAGTTACTCGGGGACAGGCAATGAAAAACTGTTTTTT. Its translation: CASSYSGTGNEKLFF.

CDR3: CASSFTSGYEQYF. The DNA of the CDR3 is TGTGCCAGCAGTTTCACTAGCGGTTACGAGCAGTACTTC. This chain uses TRBV12-3 or TRBV12-4 with TRBJ2-7, with TRBD2 matching 8 bases. The CDR3 extends over 13 amino acids. Germline trimming cut 3 bases from V and 4 bases from J; bases unmatched to any gene: 2.

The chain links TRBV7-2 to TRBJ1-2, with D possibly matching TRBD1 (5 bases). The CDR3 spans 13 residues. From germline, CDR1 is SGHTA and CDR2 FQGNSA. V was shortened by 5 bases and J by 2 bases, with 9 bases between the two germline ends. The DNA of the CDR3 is TGTGCCAGCAGCCCAGGGTCGAACTATGGCTACACCTTC. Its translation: CASSPGSNYGYTF.

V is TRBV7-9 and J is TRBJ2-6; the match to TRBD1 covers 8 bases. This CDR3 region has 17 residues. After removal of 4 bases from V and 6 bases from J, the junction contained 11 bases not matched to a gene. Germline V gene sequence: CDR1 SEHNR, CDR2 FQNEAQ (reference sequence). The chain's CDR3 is CASSSSTTGVEANVLTF. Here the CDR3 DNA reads TGTGCCAGCAGCTCCTCAACGACAGGGGTGGAGGCCAACGTCCTGACTTTC.

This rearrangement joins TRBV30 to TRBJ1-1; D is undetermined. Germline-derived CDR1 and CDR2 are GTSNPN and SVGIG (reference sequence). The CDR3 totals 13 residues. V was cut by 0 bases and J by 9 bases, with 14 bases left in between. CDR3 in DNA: TGTGCCTGGAGTGTATCTTTCAAATCCCAAGCTTTCTTT. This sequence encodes CAWSVSFKSQAFF.

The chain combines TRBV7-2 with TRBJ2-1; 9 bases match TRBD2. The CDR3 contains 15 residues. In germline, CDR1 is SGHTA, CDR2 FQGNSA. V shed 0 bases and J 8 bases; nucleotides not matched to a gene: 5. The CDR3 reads CASSLASGSLDEQFF. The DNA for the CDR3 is TGTGCCAGCAGCTTAGCTAGCGGGAGTTTGGATGAGCAGTTCTTC.

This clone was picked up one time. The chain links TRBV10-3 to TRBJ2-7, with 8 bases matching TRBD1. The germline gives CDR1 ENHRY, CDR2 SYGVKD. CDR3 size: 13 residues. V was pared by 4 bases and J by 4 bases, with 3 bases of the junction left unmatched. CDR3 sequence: CAISVQGAYEQYV. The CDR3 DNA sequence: TGTGCCATCAGTGTTCAGGGGGCTTACGAGCAGTACGTC.

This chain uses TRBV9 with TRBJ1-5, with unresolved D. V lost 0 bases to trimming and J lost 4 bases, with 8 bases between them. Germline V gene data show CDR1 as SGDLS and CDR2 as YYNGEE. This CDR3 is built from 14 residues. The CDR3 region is CASSVGGSNQPQHF. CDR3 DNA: TGTGCCAGCAGCGTAGGTGGTTCAAATCAGCCCCAGCATTTT.